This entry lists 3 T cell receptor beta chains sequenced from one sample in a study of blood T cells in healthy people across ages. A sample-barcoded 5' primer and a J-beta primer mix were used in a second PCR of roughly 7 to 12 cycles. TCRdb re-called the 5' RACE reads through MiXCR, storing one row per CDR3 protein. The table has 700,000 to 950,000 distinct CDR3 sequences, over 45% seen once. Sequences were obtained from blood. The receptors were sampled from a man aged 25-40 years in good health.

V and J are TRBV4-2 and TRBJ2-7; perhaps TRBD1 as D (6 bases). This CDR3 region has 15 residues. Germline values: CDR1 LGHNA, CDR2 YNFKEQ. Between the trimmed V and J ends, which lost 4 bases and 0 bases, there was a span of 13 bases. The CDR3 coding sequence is TGTGCCAGCAGCCCCGGGACATTGAGCTCCTACGAGCAGTACTTC. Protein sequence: CASSPGTLSSYEQYF.

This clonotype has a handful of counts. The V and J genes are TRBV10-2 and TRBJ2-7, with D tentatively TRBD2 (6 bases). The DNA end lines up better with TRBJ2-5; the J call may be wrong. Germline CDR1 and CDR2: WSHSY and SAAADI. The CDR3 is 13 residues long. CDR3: CASSEASAETQYF. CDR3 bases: TGCGCCAGCAGTGAAGCTAGCGCGGAGACCCAGTACTTC.

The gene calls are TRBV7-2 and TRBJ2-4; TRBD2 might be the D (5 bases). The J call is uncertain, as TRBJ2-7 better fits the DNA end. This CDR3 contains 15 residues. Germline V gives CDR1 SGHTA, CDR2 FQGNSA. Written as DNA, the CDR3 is TGTGCCAGCAGCTTAAGGGCGGGTGGGGACTACGAGCAGTACTTC. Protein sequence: CASSLRAGGDYEQYF.